Only one count was recorded for the clone carrying this T cell receptor (beta chain). Sequencing was performed with immunoSEQ multiplex PCR; in TCRdb, only in-frame clones are kept and a portion is missing. The sample lists hundreds of thousands of clones, about 91% occurring once. In germline, CDR1 is SQVTM, CDR2 ANQGSEA. The length of the CDR3 is 12 residues. The V and J ends lost 0 bases and 9 bases respectively, with 9 bases between them. The data belong to a study of blood T cell repertoires in COVID-19. Study-wide context: Donors in the United States, Italy and Spain gave samples during acute or convalescent COVID-19.

The TCR sequence derives from a woman aged 45-65 years with COVID-19, enrolled during active disease. The material sequenced was peripheral blood. The chain carries TRBV29-1 and TRBJ2-1; no reliable D call. The CDR3 loop is CSVEDWAGEQFF. The CDR3 DNA reads as TGCAGCGTTGAAGATTGGGCAGGTGAGCAGTTCTTC.